The TCR beta chain under discussion was sequenced for a study of regulatory T cells in long-lasting Graves disease. Time point specified: persistent/refractory GD, antithyroid drugs over 5 years with positive TRAb. TCR sequences were obtained from RNA taken from PBMCs. Both iRepertoire HTBI primers and Arm-PCR of CDR3 regions were used to build the TCR beta libraries. MiXCR was run by TCRdb on the multiplex PCR reads, yielding one entry per CDR3 protein. The data show about 290,000 distinct CDR3 sequences, 22% seen once. V was trimmed by 5 bases and J by 0 bases, leaving 22 bases between them. The germline gives CDR1 SGHTA, CDR2 FQGNSA. CDR3 length equals 18 residues. Concerning this clonotype itself: The antigen is unknown.

Points from the study as a whole: The researchers studied only peripheral blood, not thyroid tissue. Persistent cases of Graves' showed reduced TCR diversity relative to newly diagnosed patients. Newly diagnosed patients shared 850 to 1,000 public clonotypes; persistent patients shared approximately 2,700.

Sample: peripheral blood mononuclear cells (PBMCs), taken when the disease was refractory, from a patient treated with antithyroid drugs. This clonotype was sampled from a female donor with Graves disease. The chain joins TRBV7-2 to TRBJ1-1; D might be TRBD1 (5 bases). The CDR3 is CASSPPGRQRGMNTEAFF. The CDR3 coding sequence is TGTGCCAGCAGCCCCCCCGGACGCCAAAGGGGTATGAACACTGAAGCTTTCTTT. The full variable domain, completed using reference TRBV7-2 and TRBJ1-1, is GAGVSQSPSNKVTEKGKDVELRCDPISGHTALYWYRQSLGQGLEFLIYFQGNSAPDKSGLPSDRFSAERTGGSVSTLTIQRTQQEDSAVYLCASSPPGRQRGMNTEAFFGQGTRLTVV.